A single sample gave rise to the 23 T cell receptor beta chains below, sequenced in a study of radiation and T cells in renal cell carcinoma. The method was immunoSEQ multiplex PCR; TCRdb's version includes in-frame clones alone and lacks a portion of them. The sample includes several thousand clones, about 59% seen only once; the top ten take 15% to 20%. Stated treatment: 15 Gy SBRT to primary tumor, nephrectomy 4 weeks later. Sequencing used tumor tissue, obtained from a patient whose treatment included radiotherapy and nephrectomy. These TCRs come from a man between 60 and 70 years old with renal cell carcinoma.

V is TRBV6-6 and J is TRBJ2-7, with D possibly matching TRBD1 (6 bases). Trimming pared 2 bases from V and 0 bases from J, leaving 14 bases between. The CDR3 is 16 amino acids. Germline CDR1 and CDR2: MNHNY and SVGAGI (reference sequence). The DNA for the CDR3 is TGTGCCAGCAGTTACGGGTTCGGACAGAGCTCCTACGAGCAGTACTTC. Translating it yields CASSYGFGQSSYEQYF.

The CDR3 DNA sequence: TGTGCCAGCAGCCAAGATGATAACGAGCAGTACTTC. This codes for CASSQDDNEQYF. The V gene is TRBV4-2, the J gene TRBJ2-7; D is unresolved. CDR3 length: 12 residues. Germline CDR1 is LGHNA and CDR2 is YNFKEQ. The V end was cut by 0 bases, the J end by 5 bases, with 5 bases between.

Here the CDR3 DNA reads TGTGCCAGCAGAGGGGCCGACAGGGTAGGGTCCGGCTACACCTTC. Translation: CASRGADRVGSGYTF. The J gene is TRBJ1-2, the V gene TRBV28; 7 bases line up with TRBD1. The CDR3 is 15 residues long. V shed 6 bases, J shed 8 bases, and the junction held 15 bases outside the gene matches. The germline V gene encodes CDR1 MDHEN and CDR2 SYDVKM.

The chain joins TRBV28 to TRBJ1-2; no reliable D call. CDR3 size: 13 residues. The germline gives CDR1 MDHEN, CDR2 SYDVKM. V lost 7 bases and J 2 bases, leaving 11 bases between the germline ends. CDR3 loop: CASMKLGNYGYTF. CDR3 sequence (DNA): TGTGCCAGCATGAAATTGGGAAACTATGGCTACACCTTC.

This clone has just one count. This sequence joins TRBV6-5 and TRBJ2-5; D perhaps matches TRBD1 (6 bases). Germline lookup yields CDR1 MNHEY and CDR2 SVGAGI. The CDR3 consists of 15 residues. Trimming cost V 0 bases and J 5 bases, with 13 bases left between them. The CDR3 DNA follows: TGTGCCAGCAGTTACTCCACAGGGATGGGGGAGACCCAGTACTTC. Its protein product is CASSYSTGMGETQYF.

In this sample, this clone turned up a few times. The chain combines TRBV29-1 with TRBJ1-1; D perhaps matches TRBD1 (6 bases). The germline V gene encodes CDR1 SQVTM and CDR2 ANQGSEA. The CDR3 loop spans 12 amino acids. Trimming removed 0 bases at V and 4 bases at J, with 6 bases between. The CDR3 loop reads CSVEEGATEAFF. CDR3 DNA sequence: TGCAGCGTTGAAGAGGGGGCCACTGAAGCTTTCTTT.

The chain employs TRBV5-1 and TRBJ2-5; 9 nucleotides agree with TRBD1. The trim removed 2 bases at V and 5 bases at J, leaving 1 base unmatched. Germline CDR1 reads SGHRS; CDR2 reads YFSETQ. This CDR3 spans 13 amino acids. The CDR3 DNA reads TGCGCCAGCAGCTTACAGGGGGCCGAGACCCAGTACTTC. This sequence encodes CASSLQGAETQYF.

The rearrangement links TRBV13 to TRBJ2-7, with TRBD1 as a possible D gene (6 bases). This CDR3 is 15 amino acids long. Germline CDR1 and CDR2: PRHDT and FYEKMQ (reference sequence). V was trimmed by 4 bases and J by 2 bases, leaving 15 bases between them. The CDR3 reads CASSSRGRAAYEQYF. The CDR3, as DNA: TGTGCCAGCAGCTCAAGGGGGAGAGCCGCCTACGAGCAGTACTTC.

This chain uses TRBV2 with TRBJ2-7, with TRBD2 matching 8 bases. CDR1 and CDR2 from the germline V gene are SNHLY and FYNNEI. CDR3 length: 14 residues. V trimming: 4 bases; J trimming: 7 bases; junction bases outside the gene matches: 9. CDR3 DNA sequence: TGTGCCAGCAGTGGGCGCCTAGCGGGTGGGGAGCAGTACTTC. Its translation: CASSGRLAGGEQYF.

V gene TRBV6-5 combines with J gene TRBJ2-6, with unresolved D. The germline gives CDR1 MNHEY, CDR2 SVGAGI. V was pared by 4 bases and J by 0 bases, with 4 bases between. The CDR3 has 14 residues. CDR3 loop: CASSWDSGANVLTF. In DNA, the CDR3 is TGTGCCAGCAGTTGGGACTCTGGGGCCAACGTCCTGACTTTC.

This clone is medium-sized (0.01 to 0.1%) by share. The gene calls are TRBV15 and TRBJ1-1; no clear D gene. Looked up from germline, CDR1 is LNHNV and CDR2 is YYDKDF (reference sequence). V was pared by 0 bases and J by 10 bases, with 9 bases between. The CDR3 spans 12 residues. The CDR3 is CATSRDPSGAFF. Here the CDR3 DNA reads TGTGCCACCAGCAGAGATCCCTCGGGAGCTTTCTTT.

J is TRBJ1-2 and V is TRBV27; tentative D call: TRBD1 (6 bases). The CDR3 consists of 15 residues. Germline V gene data show CDR1 as MNHEY and CDR2 as SMNVEV (reference sequence). Trimming left V 5 bases short and J 1 base short, with 14 bases between. Written as DNA, the CDR3 is TGTGCCAGCAGTCCCGACAGGACCGATAACTATGGCTACACCTTC. It yields the protein CASSPDRTDNYGYTF.

This clone was recorded once. V gene TRBV14 combines with J gene TRBJ2-7; 10 nucleotides match TRBD2. The CDR3 totals 14 residues. Germline V gene data show CDR1 as SGHDN and CDR2 as FVKESK. V trimming: 4 bases; J trimming: 2 bases; junction bases outside the gene matches: 2. The CDR3 DNA follows: TGTGCCAGCAGCCTTAGCGGGGGGCCCTACGAGCAGTACTTC. Protein: CASSLSGGPYEQYF.

This clone came up a few times. The V and J genes are TRBV23-1 and TRBJ1-1; D is undetermined. TRBV23-1 is reported as an ORF; its role is uncertain. With 7 bases removed from V and 4 bases from J, the gap between germline ends came to 19 bases. This CDR3 has 15 residues. In DNA, the CDR3 is TGCGCCAGCACCCCCGGCCCTAGATCCGGCACTGAAGCTTTCTTT. Its translation is CASTPGPRSGTEAFF.

The chain links TRBV5-6 to TRBJ1-3; a weak D match, TRBD1 (5 bases). The CDR3 has 17 amino acids. Deletions cut 0 bases from V and 0 bases from J, with 13 bases between. Germline V gene sequence: CDR1 SGHDT, CDR2 YYEEEE. CDR3 residues: CASSLVGGGTSGNTIYF. In nucleotides, the CDR3 is TGTGCCAGCAGCTTGGTTGGCGGGGGTACCTCTGGAAACACCATATATTTT.

The V gene is TRBV18, the J gene TRBJ1-1; D possibly corresponds to TRBD1 (6 bases). The CDR3 runs 14 residues. The germline CDR1 and CDR2 sequences are KGHSH and LQKENI. The ends were cut back, 4 bases at V and 4 bases at J, with 13 bases in the middle. The CDR3 region has the DNA TGTGCCAGCTCACGCAGGGGCGGTGTCACTGAAGCTTTCTTT. Protein product: CASSRRGGVTEAFF.

The chain combines TRBV14 with TRBJ1-1; no clear D. There are 14 residues in the CDR3. V was pared by 4 bases and J by 1 base, with 10 bases between. CDR1 is SGHDN and CDR2 is FVKESK in the germline V gene. CDR3 in amino acids: CASSRETRNTEAFF. The CDR3, as DNA: TGTGCCAGCAGCCGAGAGACTCGGAACACTGAAGCTTTCTTT.

The chain links TRBV18 to TRBJ1-1; no clear D. Germline loops: CDR1 KGHSH, CDR2 LQKENI. Trimming stripped 3 bases from V and 2 bases from J, with 7 bases between. The CDR3 loop spans 13 amino acids. The CDR3 nucleotides read TGTGCCAGCTCACCCCGGGGTAACACTGAAGCTTTCTTT. This encodes CASSPRGNTEAFF.

This chain uses TRBV5-1 with TRBJ2-7; 8 bases are a match to TRBD1. In germline, CDR1 is SGHRS, CDR2 YFSETQ. This CDR3 comprises 13 residues. V trimming: 3 bases; J trimming: 3 bases; junction bases outside the gene matches: 2. The CDR3 spells CASSYGQGYEQYF. Here the CDR3 DNA reads TGCGCCAGCAGCTATGGACAGGGCTACGAGCAGTACTTC.

This clone has more than one count but fewer than ten. The chain combines TRBV2 with TRBJ2-7, with TRBD2 as a possible D gene (6 bases). The V and J ends lost 7 bases and 2 bases respectively, with 12 bases between them. The germline V gene has CDR1 SNHLY and CDR2 FYNNEI. CDR3 length: 13 amino acids. The CDR3: CASTQGTAYEQYF. CDR3 bases: TGTGCCAGCACTCAAGGGACTGCCTACGAGCAGTACTTC.

The rearrangement links TRBV10-2 to TRBJ2-7; tentatively, D is TRBD1 or TRBD2 (5 bases each). Trimming shortened V by 2 bases and J by 3 bases, and 5 bases separated the two germline ends. The CDR3 spans 12 residues. Per germline, CDR1 WSHSY and CDR2 SAAADI. Here the CDR3 DNA reads TGCGCCAGCAGTGAGGGGGGCTACGAGCAGTACTTC. Encoded protein: CASSEGGYEQYF.

In this sample, this clone turned up a few times. V usage is TRBV19 and J usage is TRBJ2-2; the D is unclear. Germline V CDR1 and CDR2: LNHDA, SQIVND (reference sequence). With 6 bases removed from V and 3 bases from J, the gap between germline ends came to 8 bases. The CDR3 totals 13 residues. The CDR3 DNA reads TGTGCCAGTAGCTTGGACCACACCGGGGAGCTGTTTTTT. This codes for CASSLDHTGELFF. Together with reference TRBV19 and TRBJ2-2, the CDR3 gives the full variable domain: DGGITQSPKYLFRKEGQNVTLSCEQNLNHDAMYWYRQDPGQGLRLIYYSQIVNDFQKGDIAEGYSVSREKKESFPLTVTSAQKNPTAFYLCASSLDHTGELFFGEGSRLTVL.

This CDR3 is CATSRVERVAYEQYF. The CDR3 DNA is TGTGCCACCAGCAGAGTGGAGCGGGTGGCCTACGAGCAGTACTTC. The chain recombines TRBV15 with TRBJ2-7; D possibly corresponds to TRBD2 (6 bases). CDR1 and CDR2 from the germline V gene are LNHNV and YYDKDF (reference sequence). V dropped 1 base and J dropped 2 bases, with 12 bases sitting between them. The CDR3 is 15 amino acids. Full variable domain (rest looked up from reference TRBV15 and TRBJ2-7): DAMVIQNPRYQVTQFGKPVTLSCSQTLNHNVMYWYQQKSSQAPKLLFHYYDKDFNNEADTPDNFQSRRPNTSFCFLDIRSPGLGDTAMYLCATSRVERVAYEQYFGPGTRLTVT.